These T cell receptor beta chains were read from a single sample in a study of blood T cell repertoires in COVID-19. This table comes from immunoSEQ multiplex PCR, and its TCRdb copy is limited to in-frame clones, with some not included. Of about 29,000 clones in the sample, roughly 83% were seen once. Sequenced sample: peripheral blood. The origin of the receptors is an elderly man with active COVID-19. Each CDR3 is given with its conserved first and last residue. Fields, in order: clone size, J gene, V gene, D gene, CDR3 protein, CDR3 DNA. A D gene is named only where the DNA matches it firmly. Not every row has a clone size; where given, it reads once, few, many or a size class.

NA,TRBJ2-7,TRBV6-5,NA,CASSPTGRSSYEQYF,TGTGCCAGCAGCCCGACAGGGAGGAGCTCCTACGAGCAGTACTTC
once,TRBJ2-2,TRBV18,TRBD2,CASSLRTSGDTGELFF,TGTGCCAGCTCACTTAGGACTAGCGGGGACACCGGGGAGCTGTTTTTT
NA,TRBJ2-5,TRBV20-1,TRBD1,CSASNRGRQETQYF,TGCAGTGCTAGTAACAGGGGGCGCCAAGAGACCCAGTACTTC
few,TRBJ1-6,TRBV2,TRBD1,CASSDGFQRDRGTNSPLHF,TGTGCCAGCAGTGATGGTTTCCAGAGGGACAGGGGAACGAATTCACCCCTCCACTTT
NA,TRBJ1-2,TRBV5-4,NA,CASSLDSGGGYGYTF,TGTGCCAGCAGCTTGGATTCGGGGGGCGGGTATGGCTACACCTTC
NA,TRBJ2-3,TRBV25-1,NA,CASRSNRYQYF,TGTGCCAGCCGATCAAACAGGTACCAGTATTTT
NA,TRBJ1-4,TRBV5-1,TRBD1,CASSKSGTADEKLFF,TGCGCCAGCAGCAAATCCGGGACAGCGGATGAAAAACTGTTTTTT
NA,TRBJ1-3,TRBV30,NA,CAWSVGSGNTIYF,TGTGCCTGGAGTGTCGGGTCGGGAAACACCATATATTTT
NA,TRBJ1-2,TRBV19,TRBD1,CASSMNRGGYGYTF,TGTGCCAGTAGTATGAACAGGGGTGGTTATGGCTACACCTTC
once,TRBJ1-6,TRBV18,TRBD1,CASSPQAGGPNSPLHF,TGTGCCAGCTCACCACAAGCAGGGGGTCCCAATTCACCCCTCCACTTT
NA,TRBJ2-6,TRBV11-3,NA,CASSLTGTGANVLTF,TGTGCCAGCAGCTTAACCGGGACTGGGGCCAACGTCCTGACTTTC
large,TRBJ2-7,TRBV7-6,NA,CASSLDSGFVYEQYF,TGTGCCAGCAGCTTAGATTCAGGGTTCGTCTACGAGCAGTACTTC
NA,TRBJ2-1,TRBV5-1,NA,CASSLAGGLSSYNEQFF,TGCGCCAGCAGCTTGGCCGGGGGGCTCAGCTCCTACAATGAGCAGTTCTTC
NA,TRBJ2-5,TRBV15,NA,CATSRDFGGLETQYF,TGTGCCACCAGCAGAGATTTCGGGGGGCTGGAGACCCAGTACTTC
NA,TRBJ2-6,TRBV10-3,NA,CATKLGESGANVLTF,TGTGCCACGAAACTCGGGGAATCTGGGGCCAACGTCCTGACTTTC
NA,TRBJ1-2,TRBV6-5,NA,CASTGHRGYGYTF,TGTGCCAGCACAGGACATCGAGGCTATGGCTACACCTTC
NA,TRBJ2-7,TRBV6-2/TRBV6-3,NA,CASSSQAYEQYF,TGTGCCAGCAGTTCACAGGCCTACGAGCAGTACTTC
NA,TRBJ2-3,TRBV3-1/TRBV3-2,NA,CASSQVSGRTDTQYF,TGTGCCAGCAGCCAAGTGTCAGGGAGGACAGATACGCAGTATTTT
NA,TRBJ1-6,TRBV28,TRBD1,CAIRGASAGHSPLHF,TGTGCCATCAGGGGGGCCTCCGCAGGGCATTCACCCCTCCACTTT
NA,TRBJ1-5,TRBV30,NA,CAWSLQGLSNQPQHF,TGTGCCTGGAGTCTTCAGGGCCTTAGCAATCAGCCCCAGCATTTT
NA,TRBJ1-1,TRBV10-3,NA,CAISEIIQEAFF,TGTGCCATCAGTGAAATCATACAGGAAGCTTTCTTT
NA,TRBJ1-1,TRBV7-9,TRBD1,CASSRTGGYYTEAFF,TGTGCCAGCAGCCGCACAGGGGGTTACTACACTGAAGCTTTCTTT
NA,TRBJ1-6,TRBV5-1,NA,CASSLGMGQHNSPLHF,TGCGCCAGCAGCTTGGGGATGGGGCAGCATAATTCACCCCTCCACTTT
few,TRBJ2-3,TRBV29-1,NA,CSVQASSTDTQYF,TGCAGCGTCCAAGCCTCTAGCACAGATACGCAGTATTTT
NA,TRBJ1-1,TRBV11-1,NA,CASSLRRTKNTEAFF,TGTGCCAGCAGCTTACGACGGACAAAGAACACTGAAGCTTTCTTT
NA,TRBJ1-2,TRBV6-1,TRBD1,CASSEASPGGRYGYTF,TGTGCCAGCAGTGAAGCAAGTCCAGGGGGCCGCTATGGCTACACCTTC
NA,TRBJ2-1,TRBV6-2/TRBV6-3,TRBD2,CASTPGTSGIYNEQFF,TGTGCCAGCACCCCCGGGACTAGCGGGATTTACAATGAGCAGTTCTTC
NA,TRBJ1-5,TRBV6-6,NA,CASSYPEDNQPQHF,TGTGCCAGCAGTTACCCCGAGGACAATCAGCCCCAGCATTTT
few,TRBJ1-1,TRBV7-2,TRBD1,CASSDRGVSPRAFF,TGTGCCAGCAGCGACAGGGGTGTATCTCCTCGAGCTTTCTTT
NA,TRBJ2-7,TRBV11-2,NA,CASSLVQGSSYEQYF,TGTGCCAGCAGCTTAGTGCAGGGAAGCTCCTACGAGCAGTACTTC
few,TRBJ1-1,TRBV28,TRBD1,CASRSTGEGSEAFF,TGTGCCAGCAGATCGACAGGGGAGGGTAGTGAAGCTTTCTTT
NA,TRBJ2-5,TRBV20-1,NA,CSASWERETQYF,TGCAGTGCTAGTTGGGAGAGGGAGACCCAGTACTTC
few,TRBJ2-7,TRBV2,NA,CARSPDEQYF,TGTGCCAGATCCCCCGACGAGCAGTACTTC
NA,TRBJ2-2,TRBV6-5,TRBD2,CASRPTSLNTGELFF,TGTGCCAGCAGGCCGACTAGCCTGAACACCGGGGAGCTGTTTTTT
few,TRBJ2-3,TRBV6-1,NA,CASSDSSPSTDTQYF,TGTGCCAGCAGTGATTCTAGTCCTAGCACAGATACGCAGTATTTT
NA,TRBJ2-1,TRBV6-4,TRBD2,CASSVGSGGADNEQFF,TGTGCCAGCAGTGTGGGGAGCGGGGGGGCAGACAATGAGCAGTTCTTC
NA,TRBJ2-1,TRBV27,NA,CASSLDGGRLNEQFF,TGTGCCAGCAGTTTGGACGGGGGGCGCCTTAATGAGCAGTTCTTC
NA,TRBJ2-5,TRBV9,TRBD2,CASSGLSGGVIETQYF,TGTGCCAGCAGCGGACTTAGCGGGGGGGTGATTGAGACCCAGTACTTC
once,TRBJ1-5,TRBV24-1,TRBD1,CATGGQGPPLNQPQHF,TGTGCCACCGGGGGACAGGGCCCCCCTCTCAATCAGCCCCAGCATTTT
NA,TRBJ2-7,TRBV10-1,TRBD1,CASTPGGDRGYEQYF,TGCGCCAGCACCCCGGGGGGGGACAGGGGCTACGAGCAGTACTTC
once,TRBJ2-1,TRBV20-1,NA,CSASTDRYNEQFF,TGCAGTGCTAGTACCGATAGATACAATGAGCAGTTCTTC
NA,TRBJ1-5,TRBV19,NA,CASRTVGAGNQPQHF,TGTGCCAGTAGGACAGTAGGGGCGGGCAATCAGCCCCAGCATTTT
NA,TRBJ2-7,TRBV6-5,TRBD1,CASSYDPTGGYEQYF,TGTGCCAGCAGTTACGACCCCACAGGGGGATACGAGCAGTACTTC
NA,TRBJ2-1,TRBV4-1,TRBD2,CASSQSLAGAYNEQFF,TGCGCCAGCAGCCAATCTCTAGCGGGGGCCTACAATGAGCAGTTCTTC
NA,TRBJ1-5,TRBV7-6,TRBD1,CASSKGQGGSNQPQHF,TGTGCCAGCAGCAAGGGACAGGGAGGCAGCAATCAGCCCCAGCATTTT
NA,TRBJ2-1,TRBV12-3/TRBV12-4,TRBD2,CASRASGANEQFF,TGTGCCAGCAGGGCTAGCGGGGCCAATGAGCAGTTCTTC
NA,TRBJ2-3,TRBV3-1/TRBV3-2,TRBD1,CASRSHRGPTDTQYF,TGTGCCAGCAGATCCCACAGGGGCCCAACAGATACGCAGTATTTT
NA,TRBJ1-6,TRBV5-8,TRBD1,CASSLTGGNSPLHF,TGTGCCAGCAGCTTGACAGGGGGTAATTCACCCCTCCACTTT
NA,TRBJ1-2,TRBV2,NA,CASSEARANYGYTF,TGTGCCAGCAGTGAGGCCAGGGCCAACTATGGCTACACCTTC
NA,TRBJ2-5,TRBV7-6,NA,CASSLEDSQETQYF,TGTGCCAGCAGCTTAGAAGACAGCCAAGAGACCCAGTACTTC
NA,TRBJ2-7,TRBV9,NA,CASSVEAGLTYEQYF,TGTGCCAGCAGCGTAGAGGCGGGGCTTACCTACGAGCAGTACTTC
NA,TRBJ2-5,TRBV30,TRBD2,CAWKTSGAETQYF,TGTGCCTGGAAGACTAGCGGGGCGGAGACCCAGTACTTC
NA,TRBJ1-5,TRBV10-3,NA,CAISEGGGSNQPQHF,TGTGCCATCAGTGAGGGAGGTGGGAGCAATCAGCCCCAGCATTTT
once,TRBJ2-7,TRBV5-4,TRBD1,CASSTGGNYEQYF,TGTGCCAGCAGCACAGGGGGCAACTACGAGCAGTACTTC